This paragraph covers one T cell receptor beta chain sequence. Its antigen remains unknown. Unique molecular identifiers were present on the cDNA, which also gained a universal primer site by template switching. TCRdb called the 5' RACE reads again in MiXCR, with one record for every CDR3 protein. The sample shows 1.5 million or so distinct CDR3 sequences, less than 40% of them seen only once. This entry comes from a study of identical twins. Study outcomes and limitations: The presence of invariant MAIT and iNKT cells could partly confound analyses of zero-insertion sequences. Reduced insertions were recorded for abundant cord blood beta clonotypes, with no such pattern in memory repertoires. Models came in too low on out-of-frame TCR alpha sharing in monozygotic twins.

The germline gives CDR1 KGHDR, CDR2 SFDVKD. CDR3 length: 15 amino acids. Trimming pared 3 bases from V and 2 bases from J, leaving 13 bases between. The TCR was taken from a newborn girl in good health. The J gene is TRBJ2-7, the V gene TRBV24-1, with D perhaps matching TRBD2 (6 bases). Sequencing was carried out using cord blood. CDR3 residues: CATSDGGTSPYEQYF. DNA of the CDR3: TGTGCCACCAGTGATGGCGGGACGTCCCCCTACGAGCAGTACTTC.